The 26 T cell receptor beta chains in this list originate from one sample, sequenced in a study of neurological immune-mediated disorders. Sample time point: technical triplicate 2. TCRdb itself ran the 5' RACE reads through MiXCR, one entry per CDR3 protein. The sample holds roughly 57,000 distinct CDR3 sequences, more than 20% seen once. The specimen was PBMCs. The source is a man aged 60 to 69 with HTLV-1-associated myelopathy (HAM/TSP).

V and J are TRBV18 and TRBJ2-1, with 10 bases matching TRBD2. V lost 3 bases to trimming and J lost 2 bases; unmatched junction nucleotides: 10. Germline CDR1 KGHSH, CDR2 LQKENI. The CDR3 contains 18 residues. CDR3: CASSPLAGVPRAYNEQFF. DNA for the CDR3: TGTGCCAGCTCACCGCTAGCGGGAGTCCCCCGGGCCTACAATGAGCAGTTCTTC.

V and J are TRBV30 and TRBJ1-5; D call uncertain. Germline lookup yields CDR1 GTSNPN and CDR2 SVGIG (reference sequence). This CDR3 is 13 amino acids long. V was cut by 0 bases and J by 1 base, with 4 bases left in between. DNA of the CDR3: TGTGCCTGGAGTGTACTCAGCAATCAGCCCCAGCATTTT. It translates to CAWSVLSNQPQHF. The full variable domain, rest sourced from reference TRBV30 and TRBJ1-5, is SQTIHQWPATLVQPVGSPLSLECTVEGTSNPNLYWYRQAAGRGLQLLFYSVGIGQISSEVPQNLSASRPQDRQFILSSKKLLLSDSGFYLCAWSVLSNQPQHFGDGTRLSIL.

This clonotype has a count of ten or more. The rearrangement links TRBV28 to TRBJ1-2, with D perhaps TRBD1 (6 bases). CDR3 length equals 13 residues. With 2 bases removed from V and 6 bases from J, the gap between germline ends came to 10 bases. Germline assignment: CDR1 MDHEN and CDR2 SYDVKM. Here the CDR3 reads CASSLRAGDGYTF. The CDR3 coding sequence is TGTGCCAGCAGTTTAAGGGCAGGGGATGGCTACACCTTC.

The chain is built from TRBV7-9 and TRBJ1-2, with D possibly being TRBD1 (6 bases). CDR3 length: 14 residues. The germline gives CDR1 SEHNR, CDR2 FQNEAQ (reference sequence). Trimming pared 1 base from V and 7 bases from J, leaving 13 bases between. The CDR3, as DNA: TGTGCCAGCAGCTTAGGGTATCCAGGGGTTGGCTACACCTTC. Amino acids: CASSLGYPGVGYTF.

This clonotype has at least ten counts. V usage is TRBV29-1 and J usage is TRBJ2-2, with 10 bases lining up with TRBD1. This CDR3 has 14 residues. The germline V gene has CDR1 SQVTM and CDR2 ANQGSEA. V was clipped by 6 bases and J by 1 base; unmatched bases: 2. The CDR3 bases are TGCAGCGTGCGGACAGGGGGGAACACCGGGGAGCTGTTTTTT. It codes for CSVRTGGNTGELFF.

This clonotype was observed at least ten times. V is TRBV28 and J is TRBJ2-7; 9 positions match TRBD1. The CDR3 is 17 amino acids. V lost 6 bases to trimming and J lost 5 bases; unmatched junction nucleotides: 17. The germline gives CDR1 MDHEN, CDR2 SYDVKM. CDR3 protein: CASSSPFNRDRAHEQYF. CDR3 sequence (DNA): TGTGCCAGCAGCTCACCGTTTAACCGGGACAGGGCACACGAGCAGTACTTC.

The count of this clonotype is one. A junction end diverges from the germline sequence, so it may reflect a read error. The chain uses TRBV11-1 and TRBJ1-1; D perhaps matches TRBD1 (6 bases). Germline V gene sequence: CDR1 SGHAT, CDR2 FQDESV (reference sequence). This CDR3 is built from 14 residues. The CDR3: CSSSLQQGNTEAFF. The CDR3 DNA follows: TGTTCCAGCAGCTTACAACAGGGGAACACTGAAGCTTTCTTT.

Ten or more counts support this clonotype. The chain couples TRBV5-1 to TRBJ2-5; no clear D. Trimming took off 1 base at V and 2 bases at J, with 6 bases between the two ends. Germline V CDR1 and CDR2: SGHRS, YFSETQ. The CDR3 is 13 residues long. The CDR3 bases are TGCGCCAGCAGCTTGCAGACTCAAGAGACCCAGTACTTC. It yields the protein CASSLQTQETQYF. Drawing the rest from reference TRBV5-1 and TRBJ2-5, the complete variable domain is KAGVTQTPRYLIKTRGQQVTLSCSPISGHRSVSWYQQTPGQGLQFLFEYFSETQRNKGNFPGRFSGRQFSNSRSEMNVSTLELGDSALYLCASSLQTQETQYFGPGTRLLVL.

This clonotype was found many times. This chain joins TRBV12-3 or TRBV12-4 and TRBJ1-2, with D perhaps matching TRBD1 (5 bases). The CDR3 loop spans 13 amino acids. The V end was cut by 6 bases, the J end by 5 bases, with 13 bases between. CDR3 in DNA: TGTGCCAGCAGCCCAGGACATACTTATGGCTACACCTTC. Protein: CASSPGHTYGYTF.

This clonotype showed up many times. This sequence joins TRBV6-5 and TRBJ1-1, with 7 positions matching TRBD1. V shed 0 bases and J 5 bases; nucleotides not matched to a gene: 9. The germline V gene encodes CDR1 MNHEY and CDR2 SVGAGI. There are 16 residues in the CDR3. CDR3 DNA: TGTGCCAGCAGTTACTCATCCGACAGGGAAGGTACTGAAGCTTTCTTT. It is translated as CASSYSSDREGTEAFF.

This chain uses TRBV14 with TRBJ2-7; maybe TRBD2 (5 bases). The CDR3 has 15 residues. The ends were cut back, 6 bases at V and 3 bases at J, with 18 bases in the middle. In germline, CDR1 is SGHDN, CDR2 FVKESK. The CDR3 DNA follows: TGTGCCAGCAGTCAACAGTTCTCGGGGAACTACGAGCAGTACTTC. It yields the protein CASSQQFSGNYEQYF.

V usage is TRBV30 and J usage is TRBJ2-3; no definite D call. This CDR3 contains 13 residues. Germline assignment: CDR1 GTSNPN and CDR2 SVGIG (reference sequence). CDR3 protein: CTLRLFGADTQYF. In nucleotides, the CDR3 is TGTACATTGCGACTTTTTGGGGCAGATACGCAGTATTTT.

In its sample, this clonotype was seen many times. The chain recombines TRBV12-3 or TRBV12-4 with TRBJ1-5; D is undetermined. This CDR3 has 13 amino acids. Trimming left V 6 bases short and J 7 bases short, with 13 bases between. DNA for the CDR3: TGTGCCAGCAGGGATCAGGTAGAGCAGCCCCAGCATTTT. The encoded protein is CASRDQVEQPQHF.

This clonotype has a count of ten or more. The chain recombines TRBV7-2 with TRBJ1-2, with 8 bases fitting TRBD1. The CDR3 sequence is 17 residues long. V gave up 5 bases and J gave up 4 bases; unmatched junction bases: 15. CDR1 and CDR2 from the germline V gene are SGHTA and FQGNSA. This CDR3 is CASSPLSTGGSGYGYTF. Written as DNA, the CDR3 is TGTGCCAGCAGCCCGCTATCAACAGGGGGAAGTGGCTATGGCTACACCTTC. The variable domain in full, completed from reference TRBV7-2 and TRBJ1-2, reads GAGVSQSPSNKVTEKGKDVELRCDPISGHTALYWYRQSLGQGLEFLIYFQGNSAPDKSGLPSDRFSAERTGGSVSTLTIQRTQQEDSAVYLCASSPLSTGGSGYGYTFGSGTRLTVV.

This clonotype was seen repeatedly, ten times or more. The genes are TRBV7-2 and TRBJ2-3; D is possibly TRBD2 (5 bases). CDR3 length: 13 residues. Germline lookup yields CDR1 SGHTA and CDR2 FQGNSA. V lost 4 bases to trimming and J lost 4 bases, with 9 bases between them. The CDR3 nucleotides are TGTGCCAGCAGCTGGGAGCCCTCAGATACGCAGTATTTT. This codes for CASSWEPSDTQYF.

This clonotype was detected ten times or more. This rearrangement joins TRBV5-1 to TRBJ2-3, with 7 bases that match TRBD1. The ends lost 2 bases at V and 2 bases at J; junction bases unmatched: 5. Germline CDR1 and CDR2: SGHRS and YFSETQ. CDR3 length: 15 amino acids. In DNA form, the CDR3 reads TGCGCCAGCAGCTTTTTGGGGACAGACACAGATACGCAGTATTTT. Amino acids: CASSFLGTDTDTQYF. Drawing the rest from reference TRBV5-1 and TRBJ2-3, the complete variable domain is KAGVTQTPRYLIKTRGQQVTLSCSPISGHRSVSWYQQTPGQGLQFLFEYFSETQRNKGNFPGRFSGRQFSNSRSEMNVSTLELGDSALYLCASSFLGTDTDTQYFGPGTRLTVL.

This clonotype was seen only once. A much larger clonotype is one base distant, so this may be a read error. CDR3 nucleotides: TGCGCCAGCATCGTCCGACAGGGGATCGGGGAGCTGTTTTTT. It is translated as CASIVRQGIGELFF. The V call is TRBV4-1, the J call TRBJ2-2, with TRBD1 matching over 8 bases. CDR1 and CDR2 from the germline V gene are MGHRA and YSYEKL. The J segment lost 7 bases and the V segment lost 7 bases, leaving 8 bases of the junction unmatched. The CDR3 runs to 14 residues.

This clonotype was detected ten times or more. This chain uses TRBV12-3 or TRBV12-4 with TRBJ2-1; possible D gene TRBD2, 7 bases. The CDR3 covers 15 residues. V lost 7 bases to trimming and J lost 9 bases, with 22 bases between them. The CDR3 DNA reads TGTGCCAGCAATTTCAGGGGAGGGGGAGGGGGTGAGCAGTTCTTC. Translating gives CASNFRGGGGGEQFF.

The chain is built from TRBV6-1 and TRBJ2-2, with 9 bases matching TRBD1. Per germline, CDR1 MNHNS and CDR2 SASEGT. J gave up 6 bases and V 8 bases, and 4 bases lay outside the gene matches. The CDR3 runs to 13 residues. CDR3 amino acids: CASYRQGAGELFF. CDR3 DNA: TGTGCCAGCTATCGACAGGGGGCCGGGGAGCTGTTTTTT.

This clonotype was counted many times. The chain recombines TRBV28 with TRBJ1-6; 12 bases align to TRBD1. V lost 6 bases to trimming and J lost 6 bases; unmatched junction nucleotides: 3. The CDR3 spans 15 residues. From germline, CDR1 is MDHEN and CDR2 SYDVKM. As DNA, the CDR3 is TGTGCCAGCAGCGGGACAGGGGGCATTAATTCACCCCTCCACTTT. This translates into CASSGTGGINSPLHF.

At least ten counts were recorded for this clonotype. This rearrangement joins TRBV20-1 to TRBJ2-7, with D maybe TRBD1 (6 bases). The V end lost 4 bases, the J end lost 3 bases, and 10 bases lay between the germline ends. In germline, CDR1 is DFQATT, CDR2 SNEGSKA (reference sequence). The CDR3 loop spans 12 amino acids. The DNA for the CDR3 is TGCAGTGCTACAGGGGCGGGCTACGAGCAGTACTTC. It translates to CSATGAGYEQYF.

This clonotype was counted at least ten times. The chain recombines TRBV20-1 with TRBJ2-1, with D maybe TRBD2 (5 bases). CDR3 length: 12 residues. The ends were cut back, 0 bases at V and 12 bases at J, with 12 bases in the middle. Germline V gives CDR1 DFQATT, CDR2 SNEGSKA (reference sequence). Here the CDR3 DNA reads TGCAGTGCTAGAGATCAAGCGGCGGGGCAGTTCTTC. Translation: CSARDQAAGQFF.

CDR3 sequence (DNA): TGTGCCAGCAGTGAATTTGGGGCAGTAGATAGCAATCAGCCCCAGCATTTT. This codes for CASSEFGAVDSNQPQHF. This chain connects TRBV6-1 to TRBJ1-5; possible D gene TRBD1, 5 bases. The CDR3 contains 17 residues. Germline lookup yields CDR1 MNHNS and CDR2 SASEGT. The V end was cut by 2 bases, the J end by 0 bases, with 14 bases between.

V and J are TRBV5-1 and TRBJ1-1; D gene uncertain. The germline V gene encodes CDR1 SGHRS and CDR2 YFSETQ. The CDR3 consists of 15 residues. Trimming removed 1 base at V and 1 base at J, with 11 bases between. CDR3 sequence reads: CASSLREGRNTEAFF. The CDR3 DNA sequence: TGCGCCAGCAGCTTGCGGGAAGGGCGGAACACTGAAGCTTTCTTT.

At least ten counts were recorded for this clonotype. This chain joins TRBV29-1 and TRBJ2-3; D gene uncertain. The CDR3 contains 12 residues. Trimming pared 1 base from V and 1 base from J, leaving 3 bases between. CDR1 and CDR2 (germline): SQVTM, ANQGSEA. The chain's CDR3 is CSVEARTDTQYF. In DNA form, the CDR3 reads TGCAGCGTTGAAGCCCGCACAGATACGCAGTATTTT.

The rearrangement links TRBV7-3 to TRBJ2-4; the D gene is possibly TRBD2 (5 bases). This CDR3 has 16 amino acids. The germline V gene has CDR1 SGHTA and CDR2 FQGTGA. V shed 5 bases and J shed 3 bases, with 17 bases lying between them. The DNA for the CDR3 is TGTGCCAGCAGCACAAACAGTAGGGAGATCAAAAACATTCAGTACTTC. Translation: CASSTNSREIKNIQYF. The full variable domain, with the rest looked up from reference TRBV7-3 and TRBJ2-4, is GAGVSQTPSNKVTEKGKYVELRCDPISGHTALYWYRQSLGQGPEFLIYFQGTGAADDSGLPNDRFFAVRPEGSVSTLKIQRTERGDSAVYLCASSTNSREIKNIQYFGAGTRLSVL.